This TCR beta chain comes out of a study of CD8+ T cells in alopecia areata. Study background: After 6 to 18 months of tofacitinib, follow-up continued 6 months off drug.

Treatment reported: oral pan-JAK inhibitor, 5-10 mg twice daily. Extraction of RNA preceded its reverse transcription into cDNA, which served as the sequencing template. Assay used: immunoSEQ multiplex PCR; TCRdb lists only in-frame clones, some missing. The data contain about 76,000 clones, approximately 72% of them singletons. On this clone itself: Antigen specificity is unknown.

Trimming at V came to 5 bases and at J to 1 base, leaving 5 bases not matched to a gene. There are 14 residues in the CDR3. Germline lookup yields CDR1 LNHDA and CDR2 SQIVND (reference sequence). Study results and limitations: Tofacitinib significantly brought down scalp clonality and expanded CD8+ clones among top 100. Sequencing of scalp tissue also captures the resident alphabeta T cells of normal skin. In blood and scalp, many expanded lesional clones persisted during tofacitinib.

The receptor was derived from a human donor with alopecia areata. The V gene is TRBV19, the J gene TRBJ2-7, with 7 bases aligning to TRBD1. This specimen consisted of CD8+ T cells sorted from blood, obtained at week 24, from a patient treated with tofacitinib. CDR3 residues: CASSSGTASYEQYF. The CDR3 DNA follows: TGTGCCAGTAGTTCCGGGACAGCTTCCTACGAGCAGTACTTC.